This entry lists 24 T cell receptor beta chains sequenced from one sample in a study of OX40 agonist ivuxolimab in advanced cancers. Clones were sequenced by immunoSEQ multiplex PCR, and TCRdb holds only the in-frame ones, with some missing. The sample includes 38,000 or so clones, roughly 87% seen only once; the top ten take roughly 40%. The sample in question was CD4+ or CD8+ T cells sorted from blood, obtained in a trial of the OX40 agonist ivuxolimab. These receptors originate from an adult with an advanced solid tumor such as melanoma, head and neck, liver or kidney cancer.

This clone was seen only a few times. V gene TRBV28 combines with J gene TRBJ1-6, with D perhaps TRBD1 (5 bases). The CDR3 is made up of 11 amino acids. V was clipped by 6 bases and J by 10 bases, with 7 bases between them. CDR1 is MDHEN and CDR2 is SYDVKM in the germline V gene. The CDR3 nucleotides read TGTGCCAGCAGCTCAGGGTCACCCCTCCACTTT. Amino acid sequence: CASSSGSPLHF.

J is TRBJ2-7 and V is TRBV2, with a tentative D call TRBD2 (7 bases). The germline gives CDR1 SNHLY, CDR2 FYNNEI. This CDR3 is built from 11 residues. Deletions cut 3 bases from V and 10 bases from J, with 10 bases between. CDR3 residues: CASSDGGPQYF. The CDR3 bases are TGTGCCAGCAGTGACGGGGGGCCCCAGTACTTC.

The V gene is TRBV5-5, the J gene TRBJ1-5; maybe TRBD1 (5 bases). This CDR3 contains 16 residues. Deletions cut 0 bases from V and 4 bases from J, with 14 bases between. Germline V gene lookup returns CDR1 SGHKS and CDR2 YYEKEE (reference sequence). The DNA of the CDR3 is TGTGCCAGCAGCTTGGTGCAGGGTGCGGGAAATCAGCCCCAGCATTTT. Protein: CASSLVQGAGNQPQHF.

A single count supports this clone. The V gene is TRBV9, the J gene TRBJ2-6; D not resolved. Germline V CDR1 and CDR2: SGDLS, YYNGEE. V was shortened by 0 bases and J by 0 bases, with 4 bases between the two germline ends. The CDR3 spans 15 residues. DNA for the CDR3: TGTGCCAGCAGCGTAGGGCTCTCTGGGGCCAACGTCCTGACTTTC. It is translated as CASSVGLSGANVLTF.

V usage is TRBV11-2 and J usage is TRBJ1-2, with D possibly being TRBD1 (5 bases). CDR3 length: 13 residues. V dropped 5 bases and J dropped 3 bases, with 10 bases sitting between them. CDR1 is SGHAT, CDR2 FQNNGV, per germline. The CDR3 DNA is TGTGCCAGCAGCGGGGGGACGGACTATGGCTACACCTTC. Its protein is CASSGGTDYGYTF.

The CDR3 nucleotides are TGTGCCATCAGCTCCCGGGACAGGGCTTTCGAGCAGTACTTC. Translated: CAISSRDRAFEQYF. The chain employs TRBV10-3 and TRBJ2-7; TRBD1 matches 9 bases. The CDR3 loop spans 14 amino acids. Germline V lookup: CDR1 ENHRY, CDR2 SYGVKD. V shed 6 bases and J 6 bases; nucleotides not matched to a gene: 9.

The V and J genes are TRBV11-2 and TRBJ2-5, with D perhaps TRBD2 (7 bases). The germline V gene encodes CDR1 SGHAT and CDR2 FQNNGV. V lost 5 bases, J lost 5 bases, and 21 bases lay in between. The CDR3 is 16 amino acids. The CDR3 nucleotides read TGTGCCAGCAGCCCCTCCGGAGGGGGGGGCCGGGAGACCCAGTACTTC. It encodes CASSPSGGGGRETQYF. The variable domain in full, completed from reference TRBV11-2 and TRBJ2-5, reads EAGVAQSPRYKIIEKRQSVAFWCNPISGHATLYWYQQILGQGPKLLIQFQNNGVVDDSQLPKDRFSAERLKGVDSTLKIQPAKLEDSAVYLCASSPSGGGGRETQYFGPGTRLLVL.

The chain couples TRBV11-2 to TRBJ1-2; D is unresolved. Germline CDR1 and CDR2: SGHAT and FQNNGV. V gave up 2 bases and J gave up 5 bases, with 18 bases separating them. The CDR3 covers 16 residues. The CDR3 here is CASSLIFSAEAYGYTF. CDR3 DNA sequence: TGTGCCAGCAGCTTAATATTTTCGGCTGAAGCTTATGGCTACACCTTC.

In its sample, this clone was seen a few times. This chain connects TRBV28 to TRBJ2-1; TRBD1 agrees at 8 bases. J gave up 2 bases and V 6 bases, and 3 bases lay outside the gene matches. The CDR3 loop spans 14 amino acids. Per germline, CDR1 MDHEN and CDR2 SYDVKM. CDR3 residues: CASRRTGTYNEQFF. CDR3 coding DNA: TGTGCCAGCAGAAGGACAGGGACCTACAATGAGCAGTTCTTC. The variable domain in full, completed from reference TRBV28 and TRBJ2-1, reads DVKVTQSSRYLVKRTGEKVFLECVQDMDHENMFWYRQDPGLGLRLIYFSYDVKMKEKGDIPEGYSVSREKKERFSLILESASTNQTSMYLCASRRTGTYNEQFFGPGTRLTVL.

The chain carries TRBV5-4 and TRBJ1-2; D possibly corresponds to TRBD1 (6 bases). V lost 3 bases and J 8 bases, leaving 14 bases between the germline ends. The CDR3 runs to 13 residues. The germline gives CDR1 SGHNT, CDR2 YYREEE (reference sequence). The CDR3 DNA sequence: TGTGCCAGCAGCTCGTACAGGGACGGAGGCTACACCTTC. Its protein is CASSSYRDGGYTF.

The rearrangement links TRBV29-1 to TRBJ2-7; D ambiguous. The germline CDR1 and CDR2 sequences are SQVTM and ANQGSEA. The CDR3 length is 12 residues. V was shortened by 6 bases and J by 5 bases, with 14 bases between the two germline ends. The CDR3 DNA sequence: TGCAGCGTCGAAATATTAACGGACGAGCAGTACTTC. Encoded protein: CSVEILTDEQYF.

V usage is TRBV19 and J usage is TRBJ2-7; the D is unclear. V was clipped by 1 base and J by 2 bases, with 9 bases between them. CDR1 and CDR2 (germline): LNHDA, SQIVND (reference sequence). The CDR3 loop spans 14 amino acids. The CDR3 sequence is CASSIVGGAYEQYF. Here the CDR3 DNA reads TGTGCCAGTAGTATAGTAGGCGGAGCCTACGAGCAGTACTTC. The full variable domain, rest sourced from reference TRBV19 and TRBJ2-7, is DGGITQSPKYLFRKEGQNVTLSCEQNLNHDAMYWYRQDPGQGLRLIYYSQIVNDFQKGDIAEGYSVSREKKESFPLTVTSAQKNPTAFYLCASSIVGGAYEQYFGPGTRLTVT.

This chain links TRBV5-6 with TRBJ2-5; 7 bases are a match to TRBD1. V lost 2 bases to trimming and J lost 0 bases; unmatched junction nucleotides: 4. The CDR3 has 15 residues. The germline CDR1 and CDR2 sequences are SGHDT and YYEEEE. The chain's CDR3 is CASSFTGEYQETQYF. CDR3 bases: TGTGCCAGCAGCTTTACAGGGGAGTACCAAGAGACCCAGTACTTC.

The sample holds one count of this clone. V and J are TRBV6-6 and TRBJ2-3; 8 bases line up with TRBD1. The germline CDR1 and CDR2 sequences are MNHNY and SVGAGI (reference sequence). This CDR3 contains 15 residues. The J segment lost 2 bases and the V segment lost 4 bases, leaving 5 bases of the junction unmatched. CDR3 protein: CASSSRDRFTDTQYF. In DNA, the CDR3 is TGTGCCAGCAGTTCCCGGGACAGGTTCACAGATACGCAGTATTTT.

The chain couples TRBV5-1 to TRBJ2-7; TRBD1 agrees at 8 bases. J lost 4 bases, V lost 0 bases, and 6 bases had no gene match. The CDR3 consists of 15 residues. Per the germline V gene, CDR1 is SGHRS and CDR2 is YFSETQ. CDR3 protein: CASSLASTGGYEQYF. In DNA, the CDR3 is TGCGCCAGCAGCTTGGCCTCTACAGGGGGTTACGAGCAGTACTTC.

Only one count was recorded for this clone. The V and J genes are TRBV19 and TRBJ2-3, with a weak D call TRBD2 (7 bases). Germline lookup yields CDR1 LNHDA and CDR2 SQIVND (reference sequence). There are 16 residues in the CDR3. The V end lost 5 bases, the J end lost 3 bases, and 18 bases lay between the germline ends. CDR3 amino acids: CASSVGGAKGTDTQYF. The CDR3 nucleotides read TGTGCCAGTAGTGTTGGGGGGGCCAAAGGGACAGATACGCAGTATTTT.

The V gene is TRBV25-1, the J gene TRBJ1-1; the D gene is possibly TRBD1 (6 bases). This CDR3 is built from 12 residues. Germline values: CDR1 MGHDK, CDR2 SYGVNS. V lost 0 bases, J lost 11 bases, and 10 bases lay in between. CDR3 sequence (DNA): TGTGCCAGCAGTGAATATGGGCAGGGGGCTTTCTTT. This sequence encodes CASSEYGQGAFF.

The rearrangement joins TRBV4-1 to TRBJ2-3, with D possibly being TRBD1 (6 bases). The length of the CDR3 is 15 residues. In germline, CDR1 is MGHRA, CDR2 YSYEKL. The V end was cut by 4 bases, the J end by 0 bases, with 11 bases between. CDR3 nucleotides: TGCGCCAGCAGCCTTCTACAGGGCAGCACAGATACGCAGTATTTT. Translated, it gives CASSLLQGSTDTQYF.

The J gene is TRBJ2-5, the V gene TRBV2; weak D call: TRBD2 (6 bases). This CDR3 comprises 13 residues. The germline V gene has CDR1 SNHLY and CDR2 FYNNEI. Trimming removed 4 bases from V and 3 bases from J, with 9 bases in between. In DNA, the CDR3 is TGTGCCAGCAGTGGTCCGGGGGAAGAGACCCAGTACTTC. Protein sequence: CASSGPGEETQYF.

This clone was detected once. J is TRBJ2-7 and V is TRBV6-6; no clear D. The V gene's germline CDR1 is MNHNY and CDR2 SVGAGI (reference sequence). This CDR3 is 13 amino acids long. Trimming removed 2 bases from V and 6 bases from J, with 11 bases in between. The CDR3 sequence is CASSYVIPSEQYF. Here the CDR3 DNA reads TGTGCCAGCAGTTACGTTATTCCCTCCGAGCAGTACTTC.

The chain combines TRBV10-3 with TRBJ1-4, with D possibly being TRBD1 (5 bases). With 1 base removed from V and 2 bases from J, the gap between germline ends came to 8 bases. The CDR3 is 15 amino acids. Germline CDR1 ENHRY, CDR2 SYGVKD. The CDR3 DNA is TGTGCCATCAGTGAGTTGGGACGGACTAATGAAAAACTGTTTTTT. Amino acid sequence: CAISELGRTNEKLFF.

This clone is a singleton in its sample. The chain employs TRBV4-3 and TRBJ2-3; possibly TRBD1 or TRBD2 for D (7 bases each). V lost 1 base and J 2 bases, leaving 16 bases between the germline ends. The CDR3 has 17 amino acids. Germline lookup yields CDR1 LGHNA and CDR2 YSLEER. Written as DNA, the CDR3 is TGCGCCAGCAGCCAAGGCCCAGGGGGGAGGGACACAGATACGCAGTATTTT. The encoded protein is CASSQGPGGRDTDTQYF.

The genes are TRBV11-2 and TRBJ1-1; D gene ambiguous. Deletions cut 0 bases from V and 1 base from J, with 9 bases between. The CDR3 sequence is 15 residues long. CDR1 is SGHAT and CDR2 is FQNNGV in the germline V gene. The CDR3 coding sequence is TGTGCCAGCAGCTTAGAAGGGAGAGCGAACACTGAAGCTTTCTTT. As protein: CASSLEGRANTEAFF.

The V and J genes are TRBV4-3 and TRBJ1-1; D might be TRBD1 (6 bases). The CDR3 runs 14 residues. The germline gives CDR1 LGHNA, CDR2 YSLEER. V was shortened by 0 bases and J by 3 bases, with 8 bases between the two germline ends. The CDR3 DNA sequence: TGCGCCAGCAGCCAAGATCAGGGGCACACTGAAGCTTTCTTT. It specifies CASSQDQGHTEAFF.